The 5 T cell receptor beta chains below come from one sample, sequenced in a study of T cell repertoires in cytomegalovirus infection. Antigens for these TCRs are unknown. A single record per CDR3 protein comes from TCRdb applying MiXCR to the reads. The sample consists of 230,000 or so distinct CDR3 sequences, about 39% of them appearing once. Source: CD8+ T cells from cultured PBMCs, taken from culture after CMV antigen stimulation. These receptors were taken from a human donor in good health (CMV status not recorded). Some clones in this sample may be carry-over from other donors' samples.

The rearrangement links TRBV12-3 or TRBV12-4 to TRBJ2-7; D is undetermined. The CDR3 consists of 13 residues. V was cut by 2 bases and J by 2 bases, with 7 bases left in between. The CDR3 loop is CASSLSQAYEQYF. The CDR3 DNA reads TGTGCCAGCAGTTTAAGTCAGGCCTACGAGCAGTACTTC.

V gene TRBV2 combines with J gene TRBJ2-3; 7 bases match TRBD2. Germline trimming cut 8 bases from V and 4 bases from J; bases unmatched to any gene: 9. The CDR3 is made up of 14 amino acids. Germline V gives CDR1 SNHLY, CDR2 FYNNEI. The CDR3 protein is CASPASGAPDTQYF. The CDR3 DNA sequence: TGTGCCAGCCCCGCAAGCGGGGCCCCAGATACGCAGTATTTT. The variable domain in full, with the rest retrieved from reference TRBV2 and TRBJ2-3, is EPEVTQTPSHQVTQMGQEVILRCVPISNHLYFYWYRQILGQKVEFLVSFYNNEISEKSEIFDDQFSVERPDGSNFTLKIRSTKLEDSAMYFCASPASGAPDTQYFGPGTRLTVL.

The CDR3 protein is CASSPGQGPHEQFF. In DNA form, the CDR3 reads TGTGCCAGCTCACCGGGACAGGGCCCGCATGAGCAGTTCTTC. The chain combines TRBV18 with TRBJ2-1; 9 bases fit TRBD1. Germline V gene lookup returns CDR1 KGHSH and CDR2 LQKENI. Trimming cost V 3 bases and J 8 bases; bases outside gene matches: 5. CDR3 size: 14 residues. The full variable domain, in which reference TRBV18 and TRBJ2-1 provide the parts outside the CDR3, is NAGVMQNPRHLVRRRGQEARLRCSPMKGHSHVYWYRQLPEEGLKFMVYLQKENIIDESGMPKERFSAEFPKEGPSILRIQQVVRGDSAAYFCASSPGQGPHEQFFGPGTRLTVL.

On this clonotype itself: No conserved phenylalanine or tryptophan ends this CDR3, so it is likely a read error. This CDR3 reads CASSSWDSTDANTGELFV. The CDR3 DNA is TGTGCCAGCAGCTCTTGGGACAGCACTGACGCGAACACCGGGGAGCTGTTTGTT. This chain joins TRBV11-2 and TRBJ2-2, with TRBD1 identical over 7 bases. The junction had 11 bases not matched to a gene; V was cut back by 4 bases and J by 0 bases. The CDR3 totals 18 residues. Germline V gives CDR1 SGHAT, CDR2 FQNNGV.

V gene TRBV7-2 combines with J gene TRBJ1-1; perhaps TRBD1 as D (5 bases). This CDR3 has 15 amino acids. Per the germline V gene, CDR1 is SGHTA and CDR2 is FQGNSA. V lost 1 base, J lost 4 bases, and 13 bases lay in between. The CDR3 sequence: CASSLGSGGSTEAFF. The CDR3, as DNA: TGTGCCAGCAGCTTAGGATCCGGGGGGAGCACTGAAGCTTTCTTT.